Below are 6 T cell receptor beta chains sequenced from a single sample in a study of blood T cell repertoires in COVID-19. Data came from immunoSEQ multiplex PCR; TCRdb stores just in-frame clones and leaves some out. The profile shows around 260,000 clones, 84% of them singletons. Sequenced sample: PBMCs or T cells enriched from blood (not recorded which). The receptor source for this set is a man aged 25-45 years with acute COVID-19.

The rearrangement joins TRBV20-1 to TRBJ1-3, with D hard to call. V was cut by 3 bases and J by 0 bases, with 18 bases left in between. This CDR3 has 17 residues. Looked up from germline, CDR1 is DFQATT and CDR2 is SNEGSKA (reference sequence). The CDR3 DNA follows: TGCAGTGCTAGTAATCTCCGGGAGGGCCTCTCTGGAAACACCATATATTTT. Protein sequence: CSASNLREGLSGNTIYF.

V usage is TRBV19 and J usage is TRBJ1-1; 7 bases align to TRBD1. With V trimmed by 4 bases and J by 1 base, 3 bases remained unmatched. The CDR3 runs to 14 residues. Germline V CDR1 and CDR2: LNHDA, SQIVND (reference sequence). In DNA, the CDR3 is TGTGCCAGTAGTAGCCGGACAGGGAACACTGAAGCTTTCTTT. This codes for CASSSRTGNTEAFF.

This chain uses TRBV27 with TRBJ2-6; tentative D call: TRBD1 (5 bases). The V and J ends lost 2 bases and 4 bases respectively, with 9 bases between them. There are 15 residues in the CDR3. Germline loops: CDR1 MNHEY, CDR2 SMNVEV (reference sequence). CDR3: CASSLRGSGANVLTF. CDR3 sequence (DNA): TGTGCCAGCAGTTTAAGGGGTTCCGGGGCCAACGTCCTGACTTTC.

Written as DNA, the CDR3 is TGTGCCAGCAGCCAAAGACCCCCGACAGGAAACTCCGGAAAACTGTTTTTT. It is translated as CASSQRPPTGNSGKLFF. The chain couples TRBV14 to TRBJ1-4, with a possible D match to TRBD1 (6 bases). V was pared by 2 bases and J by 10 bases, with 23 bases between. Germline CDR1 reads SGHDN; CDR2 reads FVKESK. This CDR3 has 17 residues.

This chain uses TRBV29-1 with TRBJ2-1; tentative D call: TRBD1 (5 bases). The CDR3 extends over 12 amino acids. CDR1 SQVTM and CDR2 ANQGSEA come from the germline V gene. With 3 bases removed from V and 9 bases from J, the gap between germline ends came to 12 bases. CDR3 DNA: TGCAGCGTTGACGCTTCCAGGGTTGAGCAGTTCTTC. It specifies CSVDASRVEQFF.

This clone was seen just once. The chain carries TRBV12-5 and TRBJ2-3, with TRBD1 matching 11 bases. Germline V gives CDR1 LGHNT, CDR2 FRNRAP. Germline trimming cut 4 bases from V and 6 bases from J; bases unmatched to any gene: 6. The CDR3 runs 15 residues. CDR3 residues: CASGSGQGAGDTQYF. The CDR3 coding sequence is TGTGCTAGTGGTTCCGGACAGGGGGCTGGGGATACGCAGTATTTT.